This TCR beta chain was obtained from a study of blood T cell repertoires in COVID-19. About the study: Italy, Spain and the United States were the sources of the convalescent and acute COVID-19 samples.

Source study methods: Amplification with reference gene primers provided the estimates of nucleated cell counts. Sequenced by immunoSEQ multiplex PCR; TCRdb stores in-frame clones only, minus some. V and J calls plus clone size are reproduced from that table; the DNA served to infer D and trimming. This table holds hundreds of thousands of clones, over 80% found once. After removal of 5 bases from V and 5 bases from J, the junction contained 14 bases not matched to a gene. The V gene's germline CDR1 is MGHRA and CDR2 YSYEKL. There are 16 residues in the CDR3. The rearrangement uses TRBV4-1 and TRBJ1-1, with 7 nucleotides matching TRBD1. The origin of this receptor is a woman aged 30 to 39 with COVID-19, enrolled during active disease. Sequencing was carried out using peripheral blood. In DNA, the CDR3 is TGCGCCAGCAGCTCCCCCGACAGGGTAGAGGGGACTGAAGCTTTCTTT. Translated: CASSSPDRVEGTEAFF.